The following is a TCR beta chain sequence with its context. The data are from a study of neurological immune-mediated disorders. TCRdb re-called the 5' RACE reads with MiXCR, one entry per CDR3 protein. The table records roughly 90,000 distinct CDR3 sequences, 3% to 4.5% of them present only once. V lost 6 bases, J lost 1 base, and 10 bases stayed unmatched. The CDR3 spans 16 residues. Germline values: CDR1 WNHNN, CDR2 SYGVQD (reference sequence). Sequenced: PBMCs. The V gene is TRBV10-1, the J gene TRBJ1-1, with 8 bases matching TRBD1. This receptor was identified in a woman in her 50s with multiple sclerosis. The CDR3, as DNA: TGCGCCAGCAGGGAAGGTAAGACAGGGGAGAACACTGAAGCTTTCTTT. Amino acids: CASREGKTGENTEAFF.